This is a list of T cell receptor beta chains from one sample in a study of T cell changes during pregnancy in multiple sclerosis. The protocol was immunoSEQ multiplex PCR, while the TCRdb copy is restricted to in-frame clones and leaves out a portion. Of approximately 100,000 clones detected, roughly 92% appear once; the ten largest clones hold around 1.5%. The material was peripheral blood, obtained after pregnancy. The receptor set was obtained from a female donor with multiple sclerosis, enrolled in a pregnancy study. Both conserved end residues are part of each CDR3. A D gene is named only where the DNA matches it firmly. Not all rows give a size; the values are once, few, many and, for expanded clones, a class.

clone size | J gene | V gene | D gene | CDR3 protein | CDR3 DNA
. | TRBJ2-1 | TRBV29-1 | TRBD1 | CSVDYDRENEQFF | TGCAGCGTTGATTATGACAGGGAAAATGAGCAGTTCTTC
. | TRBJ2-3 | TRBV6-6 | . | CASNEASRVTQYF | TGTGCCAGCAATGAGGCTTCTCGGGTGACGCAGTATTTT
. | TRBJ2-7 | TRBV9 | TRBD1 | CASSVAGQGLNEQYF | TGTGCCAGCAGCGTAGCGGGACAGGGTCTCAACGAGCAGTACTTC
. | TRBJ2-3 | TRBV5-1 | . | CASSLPSSDTQYF | TGCGCCAGCAGCTTGCCTAGTAGCGATACGCAGTATTTT
. | TRBJ1-1 | TRBV15 | . | CATSPNRALNTEAFF | TGTGCCACCTCTCCAAACAGGGCCCTGAACACTGAAGCTTTCTTT
. | TRBJ2-7 | TRBV2 | . | CASSSERGYEQYF | TGTGCCAGCAGCTCCGAGCGAGGGTACGAGCAGTACTTC
. | TRBJ2-7 | TRBV2 | . | CASSSQGMHEQYF | TGTGCCAGCAGTTCTCAGGGGATGCACGAGCAGTACTTC
. | TRBJ2-7 | TRBV7-5 | . | CVRSLAYTGCGYEQYF | TGTGTCAGAAGCTTAGCGTACACAGGGTGCGGCTACGAGCAGTACTTC
. | TRBJ1-1 | TRBV6-6 | . | CASSLRTEINTEAFF | TGTGCCAGCAGCCTACGGACAGAAATTAACACTGAAGCTTTCTTT
. | TRBJ1-2 | TRBV5-4 | . | CASSLQGPNYGYTF | TGTGCCAGCAGCTTGCAGGGCCCTAACTATGGCTACACCTTC
. | TRBJ1-1 | TRBV30 | . | CAWLRGSGTEAFF | TGTGCCTGGCTCCGGGGGTCGGGCACTGAAGCTTTCTTT
. | TRBJ2-7 | TRBV2 | TRBD1 | CASSGGGEEQYF | TGTGCCAGCAGTGGAGGGGGCGAGGAGCAGTACTTC
. | TRBJ1-4 | TRBV6-1 | TRBD1 | CASSDRGRNEKLFF | TGTGCCAGCAGTGACAGGGGGAGGAATGAAAAACTGTTTTTT
. | TRBJ2-7 | TRBV27 | . | CASSLGRGSYEQYF | TGTGCCAGCAGTTTAGGACGGGGCTCCTACGAGCAGTACTTC
. | TRBJ2-5 | TRBV14 | . | CASSQGGGRRETQYF | TGTGCCAGCAGCCAGGGGGGGGGCCGGAGGGAGACCCAGTACTTC
. | TRBJ1-1 | TRBV7-8 | . | CASSLGQSNTEAFF | TGTGCCAGCAGCTTAGGACAGTCGAACACTGAAGCTTTCTTT
. | TRBJ1-2 | TRBV27 | TRBD1 | CASSPKTGGENYGYTF | TGTGCCAGCAGTCCAAAAACAGGGGGGGAGAACTATGGCTACACCTTC
. | TRBJ2-7 | TRBV18 | TRBD2 | CASSPASGTIYEQYF | TGTGCCAGCTCACCAGCCTCCGGGACTATCTACGAGCAGTACTTC
once | TRBJ2-5 | TRBV18 | TRBD1 | CASSFLKGQTQETQYF | TGTGCCAGCTCATTCTTAAAGGGACAGACCCAAGAGACCCAGTACTTC
. | TRBJ1-1 | TRBV30 | TRBD1 | CAWSPGQAPEAFF | TGTGCCTGGAGTCCTGGACAGGCCCCTGAAGCTTTCTTT
. | TRBJ2-7 | TRBV7-2 | TRBD1 | CASSRQGYEQYF | TGTGCCAGCAGCCGACAGGGGTACGAGCAGTACTTC
few | TRBJ2-3 | TRBV9 | TRBD2 | CASSRGGSSTDTQYF | TGTGCCAGCAGCCGCGGGGGATCTAGCACAGATACGCAGTATTTT
. | TRBJ1-2 | TRBV6-1 | . | CASSEASGGVGYTF | TGTGCCAGCAGTGAAGCGTCCGGGGGGGTAGGCTACACCTTC
few | TRBJ1-5 | TRBV19 | TRBD1 | CASSTGQGARQPQHF | TGTGCCAGTAGTACCGGACAGGGGGCGAGGCAGCCCCAGCATTTT
few | TRBJ1-1 | TRBV10-3 | . | CAISGGRNTEAFF | TGTGCCATCAGTGGAGGCAGGAACACTGAAGCTTTCTTT
. | TRBJ1-1 | TRBV30 | . | CAWSRIRGKTEAFF | TGTGCCTGGAGCCGAATACGGGGGAAGACTGAAGCTTTCTTT
. | TRBJ1-3 | TRBV18 | TRBD1 | CASSPPGRGSGNTIYF | TGTGCCAGCTCACCACCGGGCAGGGGGAGTGGAAACACCATATATTTT
. | TRBJ2-2 | TRBV27 | TRBD2 | CASSLTSGGTGELFF | TGTGCCAGCAGCTTGACTAGCGGGGGGACCGGGGAGCTGTTTTTT
. | TRBJ1-5 | TRBV9 | . | CASSAGHPGAPEDQPQHF | TGTGCCAGCAGCGCGGGCCATCCGGGAGCCCCGGAAGATCAGCCCCAGCATTTT
few | TRBJ2-1 | TRBV9 | TRBD2 | CASSVARGSGRGYNEQFF | TGTGCCAGCAGCGTAGCTCGGGGTAGCGGGAGGGGATACAATGAGCAGTTCTTC
. | TRBJ2-2 | TRBV7-8 | TRBD2 | CASSPTSATGELFF | TGTGCCAGCAGCCCCACTAGCGCCACCGGGGAGCTGTTTTTT
. | TRBJ1-2 | TRBV19 | . | CASSIDPTGYGYTF | TGTGCCAGTAGTATAGATCCAACAGGCTATGGCTACACCTTC
. | TRBJ1-5 | TRBV6-1 | TRBD1 | CASSDVTGGFNQPQHF | TGTGCCAGCAGTGATGTCACAGGGGGCTTCAATCAGCCCCAGCATTTT
once | TRBJ1-1 | TRBV6-5 | . | CASSLQGRNTEAFF | TGTGCCAGCAGTTTACAGGGCCGGAACACTGAAGCTTTCTTT
once | TRBJ2-7 | TRBV20-1 | . | CSPDSYEQYF | TGCAGTCCGGACAGCTACGAGCAGTACTTC
. | TRBJ1-4 | TRBV5-4 | TRBD1 | CASSTGGSREKLFF | TGTGCCAGCAGCACAGGGGGCTCGCGAGAAAAACTGTTTTTT